The clone carrying this T cell receptor beta chain was seen only a few times. The CDR3 covers 14 residues. The V and J ends lost 7 bases and 2 bases, in that order; junction bases with no gene match: 9. The V gene's germline CDR1 is SQVTM and CDR2 ANQGSEA. The data belong to a study of CD8+ T cells in alopecia areata. The sequencing template was cDNA reverse transcribed from extracted RNA. Some clones are missing from TCRdb's copy, which holds only in-frame ones; the method was immunoSEQ multiplex PCR. The repertoire holds tens of thousands of clones, 55% to 65% seen once, with about 15% in the top ten. In alopecia areata patients, both lesional scalp punch biopsies and peripheral blood were collected.

The specimen comprised CD8+ T cells sorted from blood, sampled at week 0. V and J are TRBV29-1 and TRBJ2-3; TRBD1 aligns across 7 bases. The source of this sequence is a human donor with alopecia areata. The CDR3 region has the DNA TGCAGCGCCTCGGGACAGTCACTCACAGATACGCAGTATTTT. The encoded protein is CSASGQSLTDTQYF.